This TCR beta chain was recorded in a study of regulatory T cells in long-lasting Graves disease. CDR1 is MDHEN and CDR2 is SYDVKM in the germline V gene. The CDR3 runs 14 residues. Trimming left V 6 bases short and J 5 bases short, with 16 bases between. TCR beta libraries were built with iRepertoire HTBI primers and Arm-PCR of CDR3 regions. MiXCR, run by TCRdb on the multiplex PCR reads, gives a single entry per CDR3 protein. Here the sample spans roughly 320,000 distinct CDR3 sequences, around 15% being singletons. This clonotype has just one count. Stated time point: newly diagnosed GD, antithyroid drugs for less than 3 months. From RNA extracted from PBMCs, the TCR library was made. These same records also appear under a second study, on T cells in Graves' hyperthyroidism and ophthalmopathy. That investigation notes: HTBI primers were used for first-round RT-PCR of the TCR CDR3.

The chain uses TRBV28 and TRBJ1-1; perhaps TRBD1 as D (5 bases). The sequences come from peripheral blood mononuclear cells (PBMCs), collected at new diagnosis, from a patient treated with antithyroid drugs. This sequence was found in a man aged 35 to 55 with Graves disease. In DNA, the CDR3 is TGTGCCAGCAGGGGGGGGGTCCCCCGTACTGAAGCTTTCTTT. Translating gives CASRGGVPRTEAFF.